This T cell receptor (beta chain) came from a study of cytomegalovirus exposure and HLA in healthy donors. Study-level results: In vitro assays verified that three CMV-associated chains recognized CMV antigens specifically.

The study ran its PCR with 60 Vbeta and 13 Jbeta primers. Clones were sequenced by immunoSEQ multiplex PCR, and TCRdb holds only the in-frame ones, with some missing. The profile shows around 70,000 clones, 74% of them singletons. This clone was counted a few times. Its antigen is currently unknown. The V end lost 2 bases, the J end lost 4 bases, and 15 bases lay between the germline ends. The CDR3 has 15 amino acids. The germline V gene has CDR1 WNHNN and CDR2 SYGVQD (reference sequence). This clonotype originated in a human donor in good health. The sample taken for sequencing was PBMCs. The chain links TRBV10-1 to TRBJ2-7; D is perhaps TRBD1 (6 bases). In DNA form, the CDR3 reads TGCGCCAGCAGTGAGAAAAGGGGGATTTATTACGAGCAGTACTTC. Translation: CASSEKRGIYYEQYF.